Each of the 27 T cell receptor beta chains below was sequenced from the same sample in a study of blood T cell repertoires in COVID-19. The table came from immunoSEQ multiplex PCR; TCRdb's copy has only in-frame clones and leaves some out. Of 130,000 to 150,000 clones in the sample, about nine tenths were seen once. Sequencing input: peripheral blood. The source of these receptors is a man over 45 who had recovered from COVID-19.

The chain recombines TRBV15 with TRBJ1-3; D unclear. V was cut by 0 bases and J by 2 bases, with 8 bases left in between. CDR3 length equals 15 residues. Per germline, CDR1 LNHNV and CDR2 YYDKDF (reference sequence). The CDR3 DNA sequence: TGTGCCACCAGCAGAGATATCGGGGCTGGAAACACCATATATTTT. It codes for CATSRDIGAGNTIYF.

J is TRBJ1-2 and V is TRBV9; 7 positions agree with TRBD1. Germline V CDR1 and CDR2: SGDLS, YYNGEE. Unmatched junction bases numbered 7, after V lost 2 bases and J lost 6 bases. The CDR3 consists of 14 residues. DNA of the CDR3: TGTGCCAGCAGCGTCGACAGGGTGAACGATGGCTACACCTTC. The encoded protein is CASSVDRVNDGYTF.

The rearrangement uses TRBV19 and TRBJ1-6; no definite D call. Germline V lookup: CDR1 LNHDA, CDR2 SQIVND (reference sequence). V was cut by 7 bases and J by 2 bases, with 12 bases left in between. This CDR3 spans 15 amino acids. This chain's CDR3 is CASNPGVTYNSPLHF. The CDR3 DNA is TGTGCCAGTAACCCGGGAGTAACCTATAATTCACCCCTCCACTTT.

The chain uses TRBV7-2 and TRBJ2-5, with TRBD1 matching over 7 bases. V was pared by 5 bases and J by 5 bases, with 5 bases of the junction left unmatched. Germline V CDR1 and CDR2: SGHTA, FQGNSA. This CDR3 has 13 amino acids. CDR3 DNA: TGTGCCAGCAGCGTGGACAGGTGGGAGACCCAGTACTTC. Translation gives CASSVDRWETQYF.

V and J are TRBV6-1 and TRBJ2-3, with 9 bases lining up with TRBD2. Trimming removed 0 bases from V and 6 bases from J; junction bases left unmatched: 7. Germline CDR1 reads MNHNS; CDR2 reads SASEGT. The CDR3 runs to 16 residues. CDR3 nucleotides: TGTGCCAGCAGTGAAGCCGCGGGACTAGCAGCGGATACGCAGTATTTT. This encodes CASSEAAGLAADTQYF.

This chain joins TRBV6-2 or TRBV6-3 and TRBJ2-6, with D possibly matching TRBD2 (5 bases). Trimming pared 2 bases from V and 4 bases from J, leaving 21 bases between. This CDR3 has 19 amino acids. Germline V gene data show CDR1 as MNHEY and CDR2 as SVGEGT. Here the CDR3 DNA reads TGTGCCAGCAGTTACGCGGGTTTTGAGGTTCTCTCGGGGGCCAACGTCCTGACTTTC. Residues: CASSYAGFEVLSGANVLTF.

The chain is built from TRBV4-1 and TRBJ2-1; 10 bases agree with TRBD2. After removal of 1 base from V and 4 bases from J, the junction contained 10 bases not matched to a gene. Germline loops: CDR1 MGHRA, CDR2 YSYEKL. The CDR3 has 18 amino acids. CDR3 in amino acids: CASSQVGASGGVYNEQFF. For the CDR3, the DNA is TGCGCCAGCAGCCAAGTCGGGGCTAGCGGGGGCGTTTACAATGAGCAGTTCTTC.

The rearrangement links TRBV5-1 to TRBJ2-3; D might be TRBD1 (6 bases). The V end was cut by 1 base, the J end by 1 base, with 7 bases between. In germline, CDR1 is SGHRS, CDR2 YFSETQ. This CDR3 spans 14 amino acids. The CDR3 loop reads CASSLQGRTDTQYF. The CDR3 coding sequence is TGCGCCAGCAGCTTGCAGGGGCGCACAGATACGCAGTATTTT.

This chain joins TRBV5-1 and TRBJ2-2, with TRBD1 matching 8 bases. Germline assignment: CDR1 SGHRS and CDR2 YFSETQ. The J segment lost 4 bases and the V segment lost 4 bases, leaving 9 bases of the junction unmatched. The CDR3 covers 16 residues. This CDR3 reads CASSLPTGATTGELFF. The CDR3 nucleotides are TGCGCCAGCAGCCTTCCGACAGGGGCTACCACCGGGGAGCTGTTTTTT.

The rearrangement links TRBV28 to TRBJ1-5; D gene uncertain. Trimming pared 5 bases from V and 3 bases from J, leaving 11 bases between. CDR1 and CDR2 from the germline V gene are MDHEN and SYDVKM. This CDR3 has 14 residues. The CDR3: CASSLPGFNQPQHF. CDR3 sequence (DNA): TGTGCCAGCAGTCTTCCAGGTTTCAATCAGCCCCAGCATTTT.

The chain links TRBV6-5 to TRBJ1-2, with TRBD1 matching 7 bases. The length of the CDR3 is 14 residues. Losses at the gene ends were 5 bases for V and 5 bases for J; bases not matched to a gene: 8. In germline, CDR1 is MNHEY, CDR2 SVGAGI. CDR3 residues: CASSRPGQKYGYTF. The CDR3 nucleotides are TGTGCCAGCAGTCGTCCGGGACAGAAGTATGGCTACACCTTC.

For the CDR3, the DNA is TGTGCCAGCGGAAGCAGGGGGGCTGGAAACACCATATATTTT. This gives the protein CASGSRGAGNTIYF. The rearrangement links TRBV28 to TRBJ1-3; TRBD1 aligns across 7 bases. The CDR3 extends over 14 amino acids. The V and J ends lost 8 bases and 2 bases, in that order; junction bases with no gene match: 6. Germline-derived CDR1 and CDR2 are MDHEN and SYDVKM.

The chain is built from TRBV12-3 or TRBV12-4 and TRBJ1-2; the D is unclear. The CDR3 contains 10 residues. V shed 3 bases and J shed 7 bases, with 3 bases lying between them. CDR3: CASSFRGYTF. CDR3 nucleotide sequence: TGTGCCAGCAGTTTCCGTGGCTACACCTTC.

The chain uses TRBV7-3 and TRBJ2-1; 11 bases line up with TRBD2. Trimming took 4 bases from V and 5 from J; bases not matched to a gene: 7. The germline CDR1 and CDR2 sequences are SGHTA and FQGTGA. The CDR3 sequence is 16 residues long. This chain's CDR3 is CASSSGGTSGNNEQFF. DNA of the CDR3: TGTGCCAGCAGCTCGGGTGGGACTAGCGGTAACAATGAGCAGTTCTTC. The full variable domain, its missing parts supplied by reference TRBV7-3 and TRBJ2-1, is GAGVSQTPSNKVTEKGKYVELRCDPISGHTALYWYRQSLGQGPEFLIYFQGTGAADDSGLPNDRFFAVRPEGSVSTLKIQRTERGDSAVYLCASSSGGTSGNNEQFFGPGTRLTVL.

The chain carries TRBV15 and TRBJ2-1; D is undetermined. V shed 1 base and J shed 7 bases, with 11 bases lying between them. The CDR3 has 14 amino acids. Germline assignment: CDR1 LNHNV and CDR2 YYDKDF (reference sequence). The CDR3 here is CATSRGRSGNEQFF. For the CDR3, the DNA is TGTGCCACCAGCAGAGGAAGGTCCGGGAATGAGCAGTTCTTC.

CDR3 DNA sequence: TGTGCCAGCACCCAGGGGGCGAGGGGCTACACCTTC. This codes for CASTQGARGYTF. The J gene is TRBJ1-2, the V gene TRBV6-5; 8 nucleotides line up with TRBD1. This CDR3 is 12 amino acids long. The germline V gene encodes CDR1 MNHEY and CDR2 SVGAGI. With V trimmed by 7 bases and J by 8 bases, 6 bases remained unmatched.

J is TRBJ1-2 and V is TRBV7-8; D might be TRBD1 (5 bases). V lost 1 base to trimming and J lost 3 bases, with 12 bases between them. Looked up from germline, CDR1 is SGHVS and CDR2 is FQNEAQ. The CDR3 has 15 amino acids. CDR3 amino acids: CASSLEARADYGYTF. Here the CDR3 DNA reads TGTGCCAGCAGCTTAGAGGCCAGGGCAGACTATGGCTACACCTTC. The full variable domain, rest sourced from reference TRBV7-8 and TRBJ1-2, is GAGVSQSPRYKVAKRGQDVALRCDPISGHVSLFWYQQALGQGPEFLTYFQNEAQLDKSGLPSDRFFAERPEGSVSTLKIQRTQQEDSAVYLCASSLEARADYGYTFGSGTRLTVV.

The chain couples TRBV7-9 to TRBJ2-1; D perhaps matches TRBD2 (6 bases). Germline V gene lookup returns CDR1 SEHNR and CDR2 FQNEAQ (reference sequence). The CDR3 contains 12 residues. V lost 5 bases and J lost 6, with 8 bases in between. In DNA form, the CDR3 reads TGTGCCAGCAGCGTGGGGGGCAATGAGCAGTTCTTC. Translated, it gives CASSVGGNEQFF. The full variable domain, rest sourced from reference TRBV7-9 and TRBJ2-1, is DTGVSQNPRHKITKRGQNVTFRCDPISEHNRLYWYRQTLGQGPEFLTYFQNEAQLEKSRLLSDRFSAERPKGSFSTLEIQRTEQGDSAMYLCASSVGGNEQFFGPGTRLTVL.

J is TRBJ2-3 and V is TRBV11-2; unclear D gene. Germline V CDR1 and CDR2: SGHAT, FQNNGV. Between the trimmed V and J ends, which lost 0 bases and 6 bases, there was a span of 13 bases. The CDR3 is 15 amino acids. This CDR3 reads CASSLDILLKDTQYF. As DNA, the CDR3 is TGTGCCAGCAGCTTAGATATTCTACTGAAGGATACGCAGTATTTT.

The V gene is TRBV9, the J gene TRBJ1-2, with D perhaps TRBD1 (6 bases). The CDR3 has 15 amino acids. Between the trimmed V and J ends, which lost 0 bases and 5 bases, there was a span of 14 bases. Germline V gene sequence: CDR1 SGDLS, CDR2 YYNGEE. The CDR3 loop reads CASSVDGQSRYGYTF. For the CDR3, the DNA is TGTGCCAGCAGCGTAGATGGACAGAGCCGTTATGGCTACACCTTC.

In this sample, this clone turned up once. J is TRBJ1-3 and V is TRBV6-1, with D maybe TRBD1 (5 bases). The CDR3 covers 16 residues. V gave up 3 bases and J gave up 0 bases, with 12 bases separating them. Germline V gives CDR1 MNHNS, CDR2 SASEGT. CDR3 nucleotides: TGTGCCAGCAGTGAGACGGGGGATCCCTCTGGAAACACCATATATTTT. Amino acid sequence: CASSETGDPSGNTIYF.

CDR3 sequence reads: CASSLPTGGEQYF. In nucleotides, the CDR3 is TGTGCCAGCAGCCTTCCCACAGGGGGCGAGCAGTACTTC. The rearrangement uses TRBV14 and TRBJ2-7; 8 bases are a match to TRBD1. Germline V CDR1 and CDR2: SGHDN, FVKESK. There are 13 residues in the CDR3. J gave up 6 bases and V 4 bases, and 5 bases lay outside the gene matches.

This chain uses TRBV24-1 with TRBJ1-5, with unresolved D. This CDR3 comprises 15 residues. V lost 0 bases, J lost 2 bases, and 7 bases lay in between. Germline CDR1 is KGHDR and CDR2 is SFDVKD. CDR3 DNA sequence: TGTGCCACCAGTGATTTGGCGGGTGGCAATCAGCCCCAGCATTTT. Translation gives CATSDLAGGNQPQHF.

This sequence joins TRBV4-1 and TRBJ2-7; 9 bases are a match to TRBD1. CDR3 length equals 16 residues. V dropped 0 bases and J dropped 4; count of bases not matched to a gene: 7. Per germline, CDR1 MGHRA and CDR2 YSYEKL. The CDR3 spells CASSQEWRDRAYEQYF. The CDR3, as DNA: TGCGCCAGCAGCCAAGAATGGAGGGACAGGGCTTACGAGCAGTACTTC.

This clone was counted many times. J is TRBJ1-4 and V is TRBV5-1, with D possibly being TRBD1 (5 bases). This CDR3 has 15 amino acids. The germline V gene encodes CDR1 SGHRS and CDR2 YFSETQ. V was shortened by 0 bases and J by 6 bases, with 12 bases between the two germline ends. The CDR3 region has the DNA TGCGCCAGCAGCTTGGTCCGGGGGTCCGATGAAAAACTGTTTTTT. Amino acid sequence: CASSLVRGSDEKLFF.

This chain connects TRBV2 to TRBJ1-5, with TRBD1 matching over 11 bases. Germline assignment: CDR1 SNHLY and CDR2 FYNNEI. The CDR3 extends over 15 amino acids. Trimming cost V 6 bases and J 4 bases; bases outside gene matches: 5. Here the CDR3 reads CASSAGQGGNQPQHF. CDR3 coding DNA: TGTGCCAGCAGCGCGGGACAGGGGGGGAATCAGCCCCAGCATTTT.

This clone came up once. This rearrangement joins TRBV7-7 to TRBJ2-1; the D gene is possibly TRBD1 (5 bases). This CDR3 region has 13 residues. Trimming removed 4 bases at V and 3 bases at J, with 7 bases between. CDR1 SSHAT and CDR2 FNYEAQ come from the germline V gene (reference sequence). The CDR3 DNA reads TGTGCCAGCAGCTCCGACAGCTACAATGAGCAGTTCTTC. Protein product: CASSSDSYNEQFF.